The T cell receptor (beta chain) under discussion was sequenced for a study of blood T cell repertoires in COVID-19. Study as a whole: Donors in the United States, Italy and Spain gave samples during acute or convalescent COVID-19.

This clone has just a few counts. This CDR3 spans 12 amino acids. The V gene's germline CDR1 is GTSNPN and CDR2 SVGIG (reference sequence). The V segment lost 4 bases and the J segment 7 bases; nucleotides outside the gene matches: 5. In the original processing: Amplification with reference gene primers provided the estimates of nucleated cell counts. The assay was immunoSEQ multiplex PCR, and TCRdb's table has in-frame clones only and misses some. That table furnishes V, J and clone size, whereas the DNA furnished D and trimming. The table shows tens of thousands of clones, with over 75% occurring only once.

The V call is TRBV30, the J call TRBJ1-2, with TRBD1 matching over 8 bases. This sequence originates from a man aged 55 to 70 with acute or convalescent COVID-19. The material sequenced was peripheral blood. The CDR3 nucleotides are TGTGCCTGGATAGGACAGGGAATTGGCTACACCTTC. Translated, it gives CAWIGQGIGYTF.